This T cell receptor (beta chain) appears in the sequencing data of a study of technical replicates of blood from a handful of donors. Only in-frame clones appear in the TCRdb table, and some are missing; sequencing was by immunoSEQ multiplex PCR. The sample yields around 81,000 clones, about 94% seen once. Germline values: CDR1 SGDLS, CDR2 YYNGEE. The V and J ends lost 4 bases and 1 base, in that order; junction bases with no gene match: 7. CDR3 length: 17 residues. This receptor was taken from a human donor in good health. Sequencing was done on a sample of T cells isolated from PBMCs. The chain combines TRBV9 with TRBJ2-6; TRBD2 matches at 8 bases. The CDR3: CASSPSGGQSGANVLTF. For the CDR3, the DNA is TGTGCCAGCAGCCCATCGGGGGGGCAGTCTGGGGCCAACGTCCTGACTTTC.